This TCR beta chain comes out of a study of identical twins. TCRdb itself ran the 5' RACE reads through MiXCR, one entry per CDR3 protein. This sample has approximately 1.8 million distinct CDR3 sequences, with about 32% found just once. This clonotype was recorded only once. Its antigen is as yet unknown. The CDR3 runs 15 residues. Trimming removed 0 bases from V and 1 base from J, with 7 bases in between. General study points: Conclusions came from cross-sectional statistical analysis, not from following the same donors.

The sample taken for sequencing was cord blood. The chain recombines TRBV12-3 or TRBV12-4 with TRBJ1-3; D is perhaps TRBD1 (6 bases). The receptor was isolated from a newborn girl in good health. CDR3 bases: TGTGCCAGCAGTTTAGCCGGGACATCTGGAAACACCATATATTTT. It specifies CASSLAGTSGNTIYF.